One sample yielded the 10 T cell receptor beta chains listed below, sequenced in a study of post-analysis software for immune sequencing data (dated by TCRdb to between 2015 and 2016). General conclusions and limits of the study: Roughly 5 TRBV segments, including TRBV5-6, TRBV5-1 and TRBV20-1, were significantly more frequent in patients than controls.

These receptors have no known antigen. The library was made by PCR. Sequencing took place on an Illumina HiSeq 2500. Unique molecular identifiers were incorporated into TCR beta cDNA libraries to reduce PCR and sequencing biases. Clones were called with MiXCR by TCRdb after fastp trimmed the public reads at Q25, and only in-frame beta chains were retained. Every distinct CDR3 protein forms one entry, paired with its most common genes and DNA. This sample comprises fewer than 550,000 distinct CDR3 sequences, around 34% of them detected only once. 5% to 6% of the sample comes from the top ten. The sample was blood. These receptors all come from a girl between 2 and 17 years old with multiple sclerosis.

The chain recombines TRBV28 with TRBJ1-4; D remains unclear. V shed 4 bases and J shed 5 bases, with 5 bases lying between them. Per the germline V gene, CDR1 is MDHEN and CDR2 is SYDVKM. CDR3 size: 12 residues. The CDR3 is CASSYPNEKLFF. The CDR3 nucleotides are TGTGCCAGCAGTTACCCGAATGAAAAACTGTTTTTT.

This clonotype was recorded many times. The V gene is TRBV7-2, the J gene TRBJ2-3; tentative D call: TRBD1 (6 bases). The CDR3 is 15 amino acids. The V and J ends lost 4 bases and 6 bases respectively, with 17 bases between them. The V gene's germline CDR1 is SGHTA and CDR2 FQGNSA. The CDR3 sequence is CASSSERPQGDTQYF. The CDR3 DNA is TGTGCCAGCAGCTCTGAACGACCCCAGGGGGATACGCAGTATTTT.

The chain combines TRBV6-1 with TRBJ2-2, with D hard to call. The CDR3 consists of 17 residues. Trimming removed 1 base from V and 0 bases from J, with 12 bases in between. The V gene's germline CDR1 is MNHNS and CDR2 SASEGT. CDR3 nucleotide sequence: TGTGCCAGCAGTGAAGTATATGGCGGAACGAACACCGGGGAGCTGTTTTTT. Translation: CASSEVYGGTNTGELFF.

This clonotype was picked up a small number of times. The chain uses TRBV6-1 and TRBJ2-7, with D perhaps TRBD1 (5 bases). Germline values: CDR1 MNHNS, CDR2 SASEGT. The germline V and J ends were trimmed by 6 bases and 6 bases, with 12 bases remaining between them. The CDR3 length is 12 residues. As DNA, the CDR3 is TGTGCCAGCAGAAGGGCAGGGATCGAGCAGTACTTC. This codes for CASRRAGIEQYF.

This clonotype occurred a few times. This chain connects TRBV20-1 to TRBJ2-1; 7 nucleotides match TRBD2. Germline V gene sequence: CDR1 DFQATT, CDR2 SNEGSKA (reference sequence). This CDR3 has 15 residues. With 3 bases clipped from V and 6 bases from J, the junction kept 11 bases outside the gene matches. The CDR3 sequence: CSASSHGGSLNEQFF. DNA for the CDR3: TGCAGTGCTAGTTCCCACGGGGGGAGTCTCAATGAGCAGTTCTTC.

The gene calls are TRBV10-3 and TRBJ2-3, with D tentatively TRBD2 (6 bases). V lost 8 bases and J lost 2, with 17 bases in between. Germline V gives CDR1 ENHRY, CDR2 SYGVKD. The CDR3 loop spans 15 amino acids. The chain's CDR3 is CAIGRGAGITDTQYF. The CDR3 DNA is TGTGCCATCGGCCGGGGCGCGGGGATCACAGATACGCAGTATTTT.

This rearrangement joins TRBV6-1 to TRBJ2-5; D might be TRBD1 or TRBD2, each matching 5 bases. Germline V gene data show CDR1 as MNHNS and CDR2 as SASEGT. V was cut by 1 base and J by 11 bases, with 14 bases left in between. The CDR3 is 13 residues long. In DNA form, the CDR3 reads TGTGCCAGCAGTGAAGAAGGTCGGGGCCCTCAGTACTTC. Its translation: CASSEEGRGPQYF.

In this sample, this clonotype turned up many times. Germline and junction disagree at one end, which may indicate a read error. The chain uses TRBV5-1 and TRBJ2-5; TRBD1 is a possible D gene (6 bases). The germline V gene has CDR1 SGHRS and CDR2 YFSETQ. This CDR3 contains 15 residues. The CDR3 reads CASSLLAGAQETQYF. CDR3 sequence (DNA): TGTGCCAGCAGTTTACTGGCAGGGGCTCAAGAGACCCAGTACTTC.

The V and J genes are TRBV20-1 and TRBJ1-2; 7 nucleotides line up with TRBD1. Germline lookup yields CDR1 DFQATT and CDR2 SNEGSKA (reference sequence). This CDR3 comprises 16 residues. Trimming at V came to 4 bases and at J to 2 bases, leaving 13 bases not matched to a gene. In DNA, the CDR3 is TGCAGTGCTATCAAGACCGTCGCGGGACAGAACTATGGCTACACCTTC. Protein: CSAIKTVAGQNYGYTF.

The chain carries TRBV20-1 and TRBJ2-1, with 8 bases fitting TRBD2. The J segment lost 4 bases and the V segment lost 0 bases, leaving 5 bases of the junction unmatched. The V gene's germline CDR1 is DFQATT and CDR2 SNEGSKA (reference sequence). This CDR3 has 15 amino acids. The CDR3: CSARDPGLEYNEQFF. CDR3 coding DNA: TGCAGTGCTAGAGATCCGGGACTAGAGTACAATGAGCAGTTCTTC.